This entry concerns a single T cell receptor beta chain. Its antigen is not identified. V gave up 6 bases and J gave up 0 bases, with 12 bases separating them. The CDR3 length is 14 residues. Looked up from germline, CDR1 is SNHLY and CDR2 is FYNNEI. TCRbeta library construction was performed incorporating unique molecular identifiers. TCRdb recomputed calls from the PCR reads with MiXCR, one row per CDR3 protein. Of about 980,000 distinct CDR3 sequences in the sample, around 30% are singletons; the top ten hold roughly 30%. The sample belongs to a study of T-cell reconstitution after alpha-beta-depleted transplantation in children. Study results and caveats: Recipient T cells and thymic progenitors that survived were the source of the high TCRbeta diversity seen at day 60 in some patients. Newly made T cells mostly supplied T-cell counts and diversity one year after transplant. Reportedly, roughly two months post-transplant, alpha-beta T cells arose from several hundred expanded graft clones.

This sequence originates from a boy less than two years old who had a stem cell transplant for SCID, so the T cells may come from the graft donor. The sequences come from PBMCs, mostly from graft donor cells, collected 360 days after TCRalphabeta/CD19-depleted stem cell transplant. V usage is TRBV2 and J usage is TRBJ2-7, with TRBD2 as a possible D gene (5 bases). The DNA of the CDR3 is TGTGCCAGCAGGCTCTTAGGGAGCTCCTACGAGCAGTACTTC. It specifies CASRLLGSSYEQYF.